This TCR beta chain was captured by sequencing in a study of OX40 agonist ivuxolimab in advanced cancers. Turning to the study itself: The study gave patients intravenous ivuxolimab at 0.01 to 10 mg/kg every 2 weeks.

Notes on this clone: As yet, its antigen is unknown.

General observations from the study: In the 0.1 to 3.0 mg/kg range, CD4+ and CD8+ blood T cells had expanded clonally by week 6.

The V gene's germline CDR1 is SGHNT and CDR2 YENEEA. CDR3 length equals 13 residues. Trimming pared 4 bases from V and 5 bases from J, leaving 10 bases between. The protocol was immunoSEQ multiplex PCR, while the TCRdb copy is restricted to in-frame clones and leaves out a portion. This sample has 55,000 to 65,000 clones, with roughly nine tenths found just once. The specimen was CD4+ or CD8+ T cells sorted from blood, collected in a trial of the OX40 agonist ivuxolimab. V usage is TRBV11-3 and J usage is TRBJ2-3; D gene uncertain. This clonotype originated in an adult with an advanced solid tumor such as melanoma, head and neck, liver or kidney cancer. The CDR3 sequence is CASSSRLQDTQYF. The CDR3 region has the DNA TGTGCCAGCAGCTCCCGACTCCAAGATACGCAGTATTTT.